The rows below give T cell receptor beta chains drawn from one sample of a study of T cell repertoires in cytomegalovirus infection. Each CDR3 protein gets one entry after TCRdb re-called the reads with MiXCR. Of roughly 600,000 distinct CDR3 sequences in the sample, 24% were seen once. Sequencing was carried out using CD8+ T cells from PBMCs. The source of these receptors is a human donor in good health (CMV status not recorded). Some clones in this sample may be carry-over from other donors' samples. Each CDR3 is given with its conserved first and last residue. A D gene is named only where the DNA matches it firmly. Size is stated for part of the rows, as once, few or many counts, or as a class when the clone is expanded.

TRBV2,.,.,TRBJ2-6,TGTGCCAGCAGTACCACCTTCTCTGGGGCCAACGTCCTGACTTTC,CASSTTFSGANVLTF
TRBV12-3/TRBV12-4,TRBD1,.,TRBJ2-1,TGTGCCAGCTGGGACAGGGGCCCCTACAATGAGCAGTTCTTC,CASWDRGPYNEQFF
TRBV7-6,.,few,TRBJ2-5,TGTGCCAGCACCCTGAGAGCCCGGCAAGAGACCCAGTACTTC,CASTLRARQETQYF
TRBV7-6,TRBD2,many,TRBJ2-1,TGTGCCAGCAGCTTAGAACAGCGGGGGGGGAATAATGAGCAGTTCTTC,CASSLEQRGGNNEQFF
TRBV12-3/TRBV12-4,.,many,TRBJ2-2,TGTGCCAGCAGCCCGACAGGAACCACCGGGGAGCTGTTTTTT,CASSPTGTTGELFF
TRBV7-2,.,.,TRBJ1-3,TGTGCCAGCAGCCGACAGAGCTCTGGAAACACCATATATTTT,CASSRQSSGNTIYF
TRBV19,TRBD2,many,TRBJ2-1,TGTGCCAGTAGGGCTCTAGCGGGCACCTACAATGAGCAGTTCTTC,CASRALAGTYNEQFF
TRBV7-2,.,many,TRBJ2-5,TGTGCCAGCAGCTCCGCGACCGGGCCCCAAGAGACCCAGTACTTC,CASSSATGPQETQYF
TRBV14,TRBD1,few,TRBJ2-7,TGTGCCAGCAGCCTAGACGGACAGGGAGACGAGCAGTACTTC,CASSLDGQGDEQYF
TRBV28,.,few,TRBJ1-1,TGTGCCAGCAGTTTGAGGGTGCCTGAAGCTTTCTTT,CASSLRVPEAFF
TRBV6-1,TRBD1,.,TRBJ2-1,TGTGCCAGCAGTTCGGGACAGGGGCATGACAATGAGCAGTTCTTC,CASSSGQGHDNEQFF
TRBV28,.,many,TRBJ1-5,TGTGCCAGCAGCCTCCCAGGGGCGAATCAGCCCCAGCATTTT,CASSLPGANQPQHF
TRBV7-9,.,few,TRBJ1-1,TGTGCCAGCAGCTCCGCAGCTCCCCGGGGCCCGAACACTGAAGCTTTCTTT,CASSSAAPRGPNTEAFF
TRBV2,TRBD2,few,TRBJ2-1,TGTGCCAGCATCCATAGCGGGGGGCCGTACAATGAGCAGTTCTTC,CASIHSGGPYNEQFF
TRBV7-9,.,many,TRBJ1-1,TGTGCCAGCAGCTTAGGCAGCACTGAAGCTTTCTTT,CASSLGSTEAFF
TRBV6-6,.,many,TRBJ2-3,TGTGCCAGCAGTCCCGATACTAGCACAGATACGCAGTATTTT,CASSPDTSTDTQYF
TRBV10-3,.,.,TRBJ1-1,TGTGCCATCAGTGACGTCCAGGCTCAGAACACTGAAGCTTTCTTT,CAISDVQAQNTEAFF
TRBV7-9,TRBD1,.,TRBJ2-1,TGTGCCAGCAGCTACCCTAAACCGGGACAGGGGGTTAATGAGCAGTTCTTC,CASSYPKPGQGVNEQFF
TRBV7-7,.,.,TRBJ1-1,TGTGCCAGCAGCTCAGCGGCGGTCGAGGGGGAGTTT,CASSSAAVEGEF
TRBV7-9,.,.,TRBJ1-1,TGTGCCGGGGGGAGGGGGGACCTGAACACTGAAGCTTTCTTT,CAGGRGDLNTEAFF
TRBV7-6,TRBD1,few,TRBJ1-2,TGTGCCAGCAGCCAAGAGGGGACAGGGGGCGTTTATGGCTACACCTTC,CASSQEGTGGVYGYTF
TRBV7-9,.,many,TRBJ1-2,TGTGCCAGCAGCTCAACCGGGGCCCCCGTTAGAGACAACTTC,CASSSTGAPVRDNF
TRBV10-3,TRBD1,few,TRBJ1-5,TGTGCCATCAGTGAGACACGGGACAGGGGAGATCAGCCCCAGCATTTT,CAISETRDRGDQPQHF
TRBV5-6,.,.,TRBJ1-6,TGTGCCAGCAGCTTTAATACTTCACCCCTCCACTTT,CASSFNTSPLHF
TRBV29-1,TRBD1,few,TRBJ2-2,TGCAGCGTTGAAGGGACAGGGTCCGGGGAGCTGTTTTTT,CSVEGTGSGELFF
TRBV7-6,.,few,TRBJ1-2,TGTGCCAGCAGCCCCGCCCCAGGGTCGGGCCATGGCTACAACTTC,CASSPAPGSGHGYNF
TRBV5-6,.,.,TRBJ2-5,TGTGCCAGCAGCTTGTCCGGAGTCTGGAACTTC,CASSLSGVWNF
TRBV2,.,few,TRBJ1-6,TGTGCCAGCAGTGAGAAGAATTCACCCCTCCACTTT,CASSEKNSPLHF
TRBV10-3,.,few,TRBJ2-3,TGTGCCATCAGTGTTGAAGATACGCAGTATTTT,CAISVEDTQYF
TRBV5-1,.,.,TRBJ2-7,TGCGCCAGCAGCGGCGTATCCCCCTACGAGCAGTACTTC,CASSGVSPYEQYF
TRBV19,.,.,TRBJ2-1,TGTGCCAGTAGTCTCGGGACTCCCACCTACAATGAGCAGTTCTTC,CASSLGTPTYNEQFF
TRBV12-3/TRBV12-4,.,.,TRBJ1-1,TGTGCCAGCAGTTCCTCCGGGAAGTCGGAAGCTTTCTTT,CASSSSGKSEAFF
TRBV20-1,TRBD1,.,TRBJ2-1,TGCAGTGCTAGAGGGGGGGACAGGATCTACAATGAGCAGTTCTTC,CSARGGDRIYNEQFF
TRBV11-3,.,.,TRBJ2-3,TGTGCCAGCAGCTTCGGTCTGGGTCCTGACACAGATACGCAGTATTTT,CASSFGLGPDTDTQYF
TRBV10-2,TRBD1,.,TRBJ2-7,TGCGCCAGTCCGAGGGGACAGTGCGAGCAGTACTTC,CASPRGQCEQYF
TRBV7-2,TRBD1,many,TRBJ1-2,TGTGCCAGCAGTTCGACAGGGGGCGCCCCTACCTACACCTTC,CASSSTGGAPTYTF
TRBV27,.,many,TRBJ1-1,TGTGCCAGCAGTTTATCAGGCGGGGTGGTGAACACTGAAGCTTTCTTT,CASSLSGGVVNTEAFF
TRBV6-6,.,.,TRBJ2-3,TGTGCCAGCAGTTATAATCCGAGCACAGATACGCAGTATTTT,CASSYNPSTDTQYF
TRBV19,TRBD1,.,TRBJ2-3,TGTGCCAGTTCCCAGGACAGGGAATTTGTCGATACGCAGTATTTT,CASSQDREFVDTQYF
TRBV28,TRBD2,many,TRBJ2-5,TGTGCCAGCAGATATGCGGGGGGGAAAGAGACCCAGTACTTC,CASRYAGGKETQYF
TRBV4-3,.,few,TRBJ1-5,TGCGCCAGCAGCCAAGATGGTGAGAGGGATCAGCCCCAGCATTTT,CASSQDGERDQPQHF
TRBV6-6,.,many,TRBJ2-1,TGTGCCAGCAGTTCCGGGTCACCTCTTTACAATGAGCAGTTCTTC,CASSSGSPLYNEQFF
TRBV7-9,.,.,TRBJ1-4,TGTGCCAGCAGCTCTTCGACAGGATTAAGGGAAAAACTGTTTTTT,CASSSSTGLREKLFF
TRBV27,.,.,TRBJ1-1,TGTACCAGCACCGCAGGGGTCTTTGGGGACACTGAAGCTTTCTTT,CTSTAGVFGDTEAFF
TRBV7-2,.,many,TRBJ1-2,TGTGCCAGCAGCTTAGAACCCGGGGTGGGGTATGATGGCTACACCTTC,CASSLEPGVGYDGYTF
TRBV19,.,few,TRBJ1-1,TGTGCCACGACCCAGAACACTGAAGCTTTCTTT,CATTQNTEAFF